These 21 T cell receptor beta chains were sequenced from one sample in a study of spatial heterogeneity in lung cancer. Notes on the study in general: Tumor mutation counts were tracked by expanded intratumoral alpha and beta TCR counts.

Time point meaning: sample taken at primary tumor resection. Their cognate antigens are unknown. A single record per CDR3 protein comes from TCRdb applying MiXCR to the 5' RACE reads. Seen here are 18,000 or so distinct CDR3 sequences, 9.6% observed once, and the top ten hold roughly 22%. Sequenced material: lung tumor tissue, taken at surgery. Receptor source: a female donor with early-stage non-small cell lung cancer.

Only one count was recorded for this clonotype. This beta chain is a stray read from a library made for alpha chains; its abundance is not meaningful. The V call is TRBV5-1, the J call TRBJ1-1; 7 nucleotides align to TRBD1. The CDR3 spans 14 residues. CDR1 and CDR2 (germline): SGHRS, YFSETQ. V gave up 7 bases and J gave up 0 bases; unmatched junction bases: 6. CDR3 DNA: TGCGCCAGCCGCCCGGGACAGTTGAACACTGAAGCTTTCTTT. Amino acids: CASRPGQLNTEAFF.

This clonotype has a count of ten or more. Found in a library prepared for alpha chains, this beta chain is an off-target read, and its abundance has little meaning. This sequence joins TRBV7-9 and TRBJ2-1; 8 nucleotides agree with TRBD2. Per the germline V gene, CDR1 is SEHNR and CDR2 is FQNEAQ (reference sequence). V lost 7 bases, J lost 14 bases, and 19 bases stayed unmatched. This CDR3 region has 15 residues. CDR3 protein: CASIPGLVTLPGEFF. The CDR3 nucleotides are TGTGCCAGCATCCCGGGACTAGTGACCCTACCAGGAGAGTTCTTC.

As concerns this clonotype: This beta chain represents an off-target read in a library built for alpha chains; its size is of limited meaning. The chain combines TRBV6-2 or TRBV6-3 with TRBJ2-1, with D maybe TRBD2 (6 bases). The CDR3 extends over 17 amino acids. CDR1 is MNHEY, CDR2 SVGEGT, per germline. Trimming removed 4 bases at V and 7 bases at J, with 23 bases between. The CDR3 DNA reads as TGTGCCAGCAGTTGGACGTTGGGAGGCTGGGAAGGGAATGAGCAGTTCTTC. Its translation is CASSWTLGGWEGNEQFF.

The sample holds many counts of this clonotype. The library was designed around alpha chains, so this beta chain is a stray read whose abundance carries little weight. The chain couples TRBV19 to TRBJ1-5, with unresolved D. CDR1 is LNHDA, CDR2 SQIVND, per germline (reference sequence). The CDR3 length is 14 residues. V lost 7 bases and J 2 bases, leaving 12 bases between the germline ends. CDR3 residues: CASKAGNGNQPQHF. The CDR3 nucleotides read TGTGCCAGTAAGGCGGGGAACGGCAATCAGCCCCAGCATTTT. Full variable domain (outside the CDR3, taken from reference TRBV19 and TRBJ1-5): DGGITQSPKYLFRKEGQNVTLSCEQNLNHDAMYWYRQDPGQGLRLIYYSQIVNDFQKGDIAEGYSVSREKKESFPLTVTSAQKNPTAFYLCASKAGNGNQPQHFGDGTRLSIL.

A note on this clonotype: This beta chain lies outside the target of a library built for alpha chains; its clone size means little. The V and J genes are TRBV6-6 and TRBJ2-3; D is uncertain. V dropped 0 bases and J dropped 0 bases, with 13 bases sitting between them. Germline values: CDR1 MNHNY, CDR2 SVGAGI (reference sequence). The CDR3 loop spans 17 amino acids. The CDR3 DNA reads TGTGCCAGCAGTTACTCGATAGCAGGATTTAGCACAGATACGCAGTATTTT. This codes for CASSYSIAGFSTDTQYF.

This clonotype was seen at least ten times. A library prepared for alpha chains yielded this beta chain as an off-target read; its size is of little meaning. The V and J genes are TRBV5-1 and TRBJ2-7, with TRBD1 matching 7 bases. The CDR3 extends over 14 amino acids. V lost 3 bases and J lost 2; bases outside the gene matches: 5. Germline CDR1 reads SGHRS; CDR2 reads YFSETQ. The CDR3 DNA sequence: TGCGCCAGCAGCTCGGACAGGAGAACCTACGAGCAGTACTTC. This translates into CASSSDRRTYEQYF.

This clonotype was detected ten times or more. This beta chain was picked up by a library intended for alpha chains and is off target, so its count carries little meaning. V gene TRBV6-2 or TRBV6-3 combines with J gene TRBJ2-2; possible D gene TRBD2, 6 bases. In germline, CDR1 is MNHEY, CDR2 SVGEGT. Trimming shortened V by 6 bases and J by 3 bases, and 11 bases separated the two germline ends. CDR3 length equals 14 residues. The chain's CDR3 is CASRGPGDTGELFF. CDR3 coding DNA: TGTGCCAGCAGGGGGCCGGGGGACACCGGGGAGCTGTTTTTT.

This clonotype came up a few times. This beta chain is a stray read from a library made for alpha chains; its abundance is not meaningful. The V and J genes are TRBV28 and TRBJ2-4; D unresolved. Germline CDR1 MDHEN, CDR2 SYDVKM. Trimming shortened V by 6 bases and J by 0 bases, and 9 bases separated the two germline ends. This CDR3 comprises 14 residues. As DNA, the CDR3 is TGTGCCAGCAGCAAACCCCTAGCCAAAAACATTCAGTACTTC. It encodes CASSKPLAKNIQYF.

About this clonotype: A library made for alpha chains picked up this beta chain off target, so its size means little. The rearrangement links TRBV7-6 to TRBJ1-1; 11 nucleotides line up with TRBD1. V shed 0 bases and J 5 bases; nucleotides not matched to a gene: 11. The CDR3 loop spans 18 amino acids. CDR1 and CDR2 (germline): SGHVS, FNYEAQ. The CDR3 region is CASSLALRTGGARTEAFF. CDR3 nucleotides: TGTGCCAGCAGCTTAGCGCTAAGGACAGGGGGCGCGAGGACTGAAGCTTTCTTT.

Concerning this clonotype itself: The library was built for alpha chains, so this beta chain is an off-target read and its size means little. The chain combines TRBV5-1 with TRBJ2-5, with TRBD2 identical over 9 bases. Germline assignment: CDR1 SGHRS and CDR2 YFSETQ. The CDR3 runs to 16 residues. The trim removed 4 bases at V and 1 base at J, leaving 8 bases unmatched. As DNA, the CDR3 is TGCGCCAGCAGCGCTCTAGAGCGGGGGGCCCAAGAGACCCAGTACTTC. Amino acid sequence: CASSALERGAQETQYF.

Relative to its sample, this clonotype is medium-sized. Little can be read into the size of this beta chain, an off-target read in a library designed for alpha chains. CDR3 loop: CASSRTASNTEAFF. The CDR3 bases are TGTGCCAGCAGCCGGACAGCCTCGAACACTGAAGCTTTCTTT. The J gene is TRBJ1-1, the V gene TRBV5-4; TRBD1 might be the D (6 bases). V lost 4 bases to trimming and J lost 1 base, with 11 bases between them. CDR1 is SGHNT, CDR2 YYREEE, per germline (reference sequence). The CDR3 sequence is 14 residues long.

As to this clonotype: Since the library was made to target alpha chains, this beta chain is a stray read and its abundance is not meaningful. V usage is TRBV9 and J usage is TRBJ2-3, with 12 bases fitting TRBD1. Germline trimming cut 0 bases from V and 7 bases from J; bases unmatched to any gene: 3. This CDR3 region has 15 residues. Germline V gene lookup returns CDR1 SGDLS and CDR2 YYNGEE. The CDR3 sequence is CASSVGDRGLNTQYF. CDR3 bases: TGTGCCAGCAGCGTAGGGGACAGGGGGCTGAATACGCAGTATTTT. The full variable domain, in which reference TRBV9 and TRBJ2-3 provide the parts outside the CDR3, is DSGVTQTPKHLITATGQRVTLRCSPRSGDLSVYWYQQSLDQGLQFLIQYYNGEERAKGNILERFSAQQFPDLHSELNLSSLELGDSALYFCASSVGDRGLNTQYFGPGTRLTVL.

This clonotype showed up just a few times. The library was built for alpha chains, so this beta chain is an off-target read and its size means little. V usage is TRBV3-1 and J usage is TRBJ1-1, with 12 bases fitting TRBD1. The CDR3 is made up of 16 amino acids. J was trimmed by 5 bases and V by 7 bases; bases with no gene match: 11. Germline V gene data show CDR1 as LGHDT and CDR2 as YNNKEL (reference sequence). The CDR3 loop is CASIPGTGGPRTEAFF. Written as DNA, the CDR3 is TGTGCCAGCATCCCCGGGACAGGGGGCCCGCGGACTGAAGCTTTCTTT. Filled out from reference TRBV3-1 and TRBJ1-1, the complete variable domain reads DTAVSQTPKYLVTQMGNDKSIKCEQNLGHDTMYWYKQDSKKFLKIMFSYNNKELIINETVPNRFSPKSPDKAHLNLHINSLELGDSAVYFCASIPGTGGPRTEAFFGQGTRLTVV.

The sample holds many counts of this clonotype. Little can be read into the size of this beta chain, an off-target read in a library designed for alpha chains. V and J are TRBV18 and TRBJ2-1, with D possibly TRBD2 on 6 matching bases. CDR1 is KGHSH and CDR2 is LQKENI in the germline V gene. There are 14 residues in the CDR3. The V end was cut by 3 bases, the J end by 4 bases, with 10 bases between. CDR3 nucleotide sequence: TGTGCCAGCTCACCCGAGACTAGTTACAATGAGCAGTTCTTC. Translated, it gives CASSPETSYNEQFF. Based on the CDR3 plus reference TRBV18 and TRBJ2-1, the full variable domain is NAGVMQNPRHLVRRRGQEARLRCSPMKGHSHVYWYRQLPEEGLKFMVYLQKENIIDESGMPKERFSAEFPKEGPSILRIQQVVRGDSAAYFCASSPETSYNEQFFGPGTRLTVL.

This clonotype rates as medium-sized. The library was built for alpha chains, so this beta chain is an off-target read and its size means little. This chain uses TRBV7-9 with TRBJ2-3; 12 bases are shared with TRBD2. CDR3 length: 16 residues. V was pared by 5 bases and J by 2 bases, with 5 bases of the junction left unmatched. The germline gives CDR1 SEHNR, CDR2 FQNEAQ (reference sequence). As DNA, the CDR3 is TGTGCCAGCAGCAAACTAGCGGGGGGCATCACAGATACGCAGTATTTT. Its translation: CASSKLAGGITDTQYF.

About this clonotype: This beta chain was picked up by a library intended for alpha chains and is off target, so its count carries little meaning. The CDR3 DNA sequence: TGTGCCAGCAGCCCGTTCGGGGGGCCTGAAGCTTTCTTT. It is translated as CASSPFGGPEAFF. V usage is TRBV7-9 and J usage is TRBJ1-1; TRBD1 is a possible D gene (6 bases). The CDR3 length is 13 residues. Deletions cut 5 bases from V and 6 bases from J, with 13 bases between. The germline gives CDR1 SEHNR, CDR2 FQNEAQ (reference sequence).

There are many counts of this clonotype. This beta chain is a stray sequence in a library constructed for alpha chains; its clone size is not meaningful. The chain links TRBV7-3 to TRBJ1-1; D ambiguous. V was clipped by 4 bases and J by 1 base, with 10 bases between them. This CDR3 has 14 amino acids. Germline V gives CDR1 SGHTA, CDR2 FQGTGA. CDR3 bases: TGTGCCAGCAGCTCGGGCCGGGGGAACACTGAAGCTTTCTTT. Translated, it gives CASSSGRGNTEAFF.

With respect to this clonotype: With the library built for alpha chains, this beta chain is off target and its frequency is not meaningful. The V and J genes are TRBV5-6 and TRBJ2-1, with D perhaps TRBD1 (6 bases). The V gene's germline CDR1 is SGHDT and CDR2 YYEEEE. The ends were cut back, 3 bases at V and 0 bases at J, with 19 bases in the middle. There are 18 residues in the CDR3. CDR3 amino acids: CASSSLSGTPSSYNEQFF. Here the CDR3 DNA reads TGTGCCAGCAGCTCCCTTTCCGGGACACCTAGCTCCTACAATGAGCAGTTCTTC.

Worth noting for this clonotype: This beta chain slipped into a library made for alpha chains as a stray read, so its size is not meaningful. The chain is built from TRBV29-1 and TRBJ2-7, with unresolved D. V was trimmed by 7 bases and J by 1 base, leaving 11 bases between them. Germline V CDR1 and CDR2: SQVTM, ANQGSEA. The CDR3 totals 12 residues. This chain's CDR3 is CSARLGSYEQYF. CDR3 bases: TGCAGCGCACGCTTAGGGTCCTACGAGCAGTACTTC.

This clonotype occurred a few times. The library was built for alpha chains, so this beta chain is an off-target read and its size means little. This rearrangement joins TRBV29-1 to TRBJ1-4; 8 nucleotides align to TRBD1. In germline, CDR1 is SQVTM, CDR2 ANQGSEA. This CDR3 comprises 16 residues. V shed 5 bases and J 0 bases; nucleotides not matched to a gene: 8. The CDR3: CSVMGGQGSTNEKLFF. Written as DNA, the CDR3 is TGCAGCGTTATGGGCGGACAGGGCTCAACTAATGAAAAACTGTTTTTT.

Remarks on this clonotype: The library was prepared for alpha chains; this beta chain is a stray read, so its frequency means little. The genes are TRBV7-6 and TRBJ2-2; no reliable D call. The CDR3 has 14 amino acids. The germline gives CDR1 SGHVS, CDR2 FNYEAQ. V dropped 1 base and J dropped 7 bases, with 10 bases sitting between them. CDR3 DNA: TGTGCCAGCAGCTTAGGGGGTGCTAACGGGGAGCTGTTTTTT. Residues: CASSLGGANGELFF.